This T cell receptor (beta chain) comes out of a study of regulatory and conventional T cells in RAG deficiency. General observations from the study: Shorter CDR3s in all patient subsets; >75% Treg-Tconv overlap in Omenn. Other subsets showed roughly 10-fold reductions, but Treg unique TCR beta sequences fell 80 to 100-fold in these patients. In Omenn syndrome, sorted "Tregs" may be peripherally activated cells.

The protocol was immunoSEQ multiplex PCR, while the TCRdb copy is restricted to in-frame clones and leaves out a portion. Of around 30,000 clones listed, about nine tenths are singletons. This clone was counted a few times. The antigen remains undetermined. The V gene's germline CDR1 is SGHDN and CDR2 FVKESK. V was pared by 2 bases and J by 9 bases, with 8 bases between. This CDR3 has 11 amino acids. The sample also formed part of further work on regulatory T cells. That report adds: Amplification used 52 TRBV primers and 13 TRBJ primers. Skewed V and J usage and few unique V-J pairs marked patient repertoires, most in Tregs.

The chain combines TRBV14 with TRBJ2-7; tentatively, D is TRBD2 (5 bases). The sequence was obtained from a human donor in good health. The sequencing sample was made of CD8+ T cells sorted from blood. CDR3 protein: CASSQSGVQYF. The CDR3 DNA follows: TGTGCCAGCAGCCAATCCGGGGTGCAGTACTTC.